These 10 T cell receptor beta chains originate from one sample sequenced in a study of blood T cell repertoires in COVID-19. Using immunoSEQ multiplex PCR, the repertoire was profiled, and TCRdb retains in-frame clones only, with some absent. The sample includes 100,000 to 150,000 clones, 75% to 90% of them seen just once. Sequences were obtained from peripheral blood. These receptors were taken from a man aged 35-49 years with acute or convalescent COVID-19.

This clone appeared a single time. The CDR3 DNA reads as TGTGCCTGGACCCTTATAGGCTTCCAGGGGTCACCCCTCCACTTT. Protein sequence: CAWTLIGFQGSPLHF. The chain couples TRBV30 to TRBJ1-6, with a possible D match to TRBD1 (6 bases). Per the germline V gene, CDR1 is GTSNPN and CDR2 is SVGIG (reference sequence). V lost 4 bases and J 10 bases, leaving 20 bases between the germline ends. This CDR3 region has 15 residues.

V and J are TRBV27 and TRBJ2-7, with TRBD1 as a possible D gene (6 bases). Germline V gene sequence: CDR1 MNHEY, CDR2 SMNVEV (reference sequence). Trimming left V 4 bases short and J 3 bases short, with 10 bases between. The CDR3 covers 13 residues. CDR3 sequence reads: CASSWGLDYEQYF. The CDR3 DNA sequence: TGTGCCAGCAGTTGGGGGCTGGACTACGAGCAGTACTTC.

Written as DNA, the CDR3 is TGTGCCAGCAATGGGTTAACAGGGTCCATTAACTCCTACGAGCAGTACTTC. Protein: CASNGLTGSINSYEQYF. V is TRBV2 and J is TRBJ2-7, with D possibly matching TRBD1 (6 bases). The CDR3 contains 17 residues. The V end lost 7 bases, the J end lost 0 bases, and 22 bases lay between the germline ends. CDR1 is SNHLY, CDR2 FYNNEI, per germline. Together with reference TRBV2 and TRBJ2-7, the CDR3 gives the full variable domain: EPEVTQTPSHQVTQMGQEVILRCVPISNHLYFYWYRQILGQKVEFLVSFYNNEISEKSEIFDDQFSVERPDGSNFTLKIRSTKLEDSAMYFCASNGLTGSINSYEQYFGPGTRLTVT.

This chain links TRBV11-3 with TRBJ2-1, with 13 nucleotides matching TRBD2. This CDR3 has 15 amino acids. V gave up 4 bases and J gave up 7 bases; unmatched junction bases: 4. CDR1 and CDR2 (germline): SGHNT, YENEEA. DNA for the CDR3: TGTGCCAGCAGCTCAACTAGCGGGAGGGTGAATGAGCAGTTCTTC. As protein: CASSSTSGRVNEQFF. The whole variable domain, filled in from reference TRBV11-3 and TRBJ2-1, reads EAGVVQSPRYKIIEKKQPVAFWCNPISGHNTLYWYLQNLGQGPELLIRYENEEAVDDSQLPKDRFSAERLKGVDSTLKIQPAELGDSAVYLCASSSTSGRVNEQFFGPGTRLTVL.

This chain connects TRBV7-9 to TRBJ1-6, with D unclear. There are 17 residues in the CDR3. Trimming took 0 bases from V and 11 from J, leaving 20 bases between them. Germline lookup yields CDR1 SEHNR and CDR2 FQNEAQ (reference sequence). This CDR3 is CASSLADYGPPEPPLHF. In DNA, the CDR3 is TGTGCCAGCAGCTTAGCTGACTATGGTCCACCGGAGCCACCCCTCCACTTT.

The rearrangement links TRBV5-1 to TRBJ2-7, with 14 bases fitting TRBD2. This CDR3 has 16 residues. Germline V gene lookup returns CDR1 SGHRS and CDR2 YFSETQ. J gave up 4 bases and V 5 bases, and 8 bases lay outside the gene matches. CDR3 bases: TGCGCCAGCAGTCCGGGACTAGCGGGAGTAGCGTACGAGCAGTACTTC. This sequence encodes CASSPGLAGVAYEQYF.

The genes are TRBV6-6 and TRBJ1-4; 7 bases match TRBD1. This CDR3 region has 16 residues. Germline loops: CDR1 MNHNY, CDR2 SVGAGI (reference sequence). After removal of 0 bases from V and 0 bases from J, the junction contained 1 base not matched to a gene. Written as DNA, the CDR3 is TGTGCCAGCAGTTACTCTCAGGGGGCAACTAATGAAAAACTGTTTTTT. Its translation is CASSYSQGATNEKLFF.

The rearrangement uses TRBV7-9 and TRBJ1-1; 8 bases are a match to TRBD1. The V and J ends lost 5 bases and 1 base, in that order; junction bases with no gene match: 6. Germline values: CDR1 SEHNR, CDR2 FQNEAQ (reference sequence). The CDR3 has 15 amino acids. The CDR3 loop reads CASSAPGQGNTEAFF. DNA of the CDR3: TGTGCCAGCAGCGCTCCTGGACAGGGGAACACTGAAGCTTTCTTT.

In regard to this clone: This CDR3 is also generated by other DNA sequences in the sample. The CDR3 here is CASSPTGLNTEAFF. The DNA of the CDR3 is TGTGCCAGCAGCCCCACAGGATTGAACACTGAAGCTTTCTTT. The rearrangement joins TRBV6-5 to TRBJ1-1; D is perhaps TRBD1 (5 bases). Trimming left V 6 bases short and J 0 bases short, with 11 bases between. CDR3 length: 14 residues. The germline gives CDR1 MNHEY, CDR2 SVGAGI.

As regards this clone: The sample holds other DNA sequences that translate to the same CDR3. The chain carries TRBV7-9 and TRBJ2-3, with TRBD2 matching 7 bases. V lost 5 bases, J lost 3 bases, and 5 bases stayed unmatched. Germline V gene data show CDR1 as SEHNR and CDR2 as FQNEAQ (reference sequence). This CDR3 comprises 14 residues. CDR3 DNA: TGTGCCAGCAGCACCAGCGGGAATACAGATACGCAGTATTTT. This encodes CASSTSGNTDTQYF.